A selection of T cell receptor beta chains follows, all from one sample in a study of radiotherapy plus CTLA-4 blockade in lung cancer. Using immunoSEQ multiplex PCR, the repertoire was profiled, and TCRdb retains in-frame clones only, with some absent. The table includes around 42,000 clones, roughly 60% detected once. This specimen consisted of peripheral blood, obtained from a patient treated with radiotherapy plus ipilimumab. These TCRs come from a human donor with non-small cell lung cancer who had a partial response to radiotherapy plus ipilimumab. CDR3s include the opening cysteine and the closing phenylalanine or tryptophan. The D gene is left open where the match is weak. Clone sizes are given selectively: once, few, many, or a class where the clone is expanded.

size: few
J: TRBJ2-7
V: TRBV5-5
D: TRBD1
CDR3: CASSLNRGVSYEQYF
DNA: TGTGCCAGCAGCTTAAACAGGGGGGTATCCTACGAGCAGTACTTC

size: NA
J: TRBJ1-5
V: TRBV7-2
D: NA
CDR3: CASSLTKTGYSNQPQHF
DNA: TGTGCCAGCAGCCTCACGAAGACCGGGTATAGCAATCAGCCCCAGCATTTT

size: NA
J: TRBJ2-5
V: TRBV9
D: TRBD2
CDR3: CASSQRGGGQETQYF
DNA: TGTGCCAGCAGCCAGCGGGGGGGCGGGCAAGAGACCCAGTACTTC

size: few
J: TRBJ2-1
V: TRBV9
D: TRBD2
CDR3: CASSPGLAGLEQFF
DNA: TGTGCCAGCAGCCCAGGACTAGCGGGACTTGAGCAGTTCTTC

size: NA
J: TRBJ2-5
V: TRBV5-1
D: NA
CDR3: CASSLDGAVETQYF
DNA: TGCGCCAGCAGCTTGGATGGGGCAGTGGAGACCCAGTACTTC

size: NA
J: TRBJ1-4
V: TRBV18
D: TRBD1
CDR3: CASSRDRSNEKLFF
DNA: TGTGCCAGCTCACGGGACAGATCTAATGAAAAACTGTTTTTT

size: NA
J: TRBJ2-7
V: TRBV19
D: TRBD1
CDR3: CASSPGTGLGEQYF
DNA: TGTGCCAGTAGTCCCGGGACAGGGTTAGGCGAGCAGTACTTC

size: NA
J: TRBJ1-4
V: TRBV7-8
D: NA
CDR3: CASSSGRGEEKLFF
DNA: TGTGCCAGCAGCTCAGGAAGGGGCGAAGAAAAACTGTTTTTT

size: medium-sized
J: TRBJ1-5
V: TRBV4-3
D: NA
CDR3: CASSQDASGEIHQPQHF
DNA: TGCGCCAGCAGCCAAGATGCATCGGGGGAGATCCATCAGCCCCAGCATTTT

size: NA
J: TRBJ1-2
V: TRBV7-2
D: TRBD1
CDR3: CASSLAGRGQSYGYTF
DNA: TGTGCCAGCAGCTTAGCGGGCAGGGGGCAATCCTATGGCTACACCTTC

size: NA
J: TRBJ1-2
V: TRBV27
D: TRBD1
CDR3: CASSLRGPAEGPRGYTF
DNA: TGTGCCAGCAGTTTAAGGGGGCCAGCTGAAGGTCCCCGTGGCTACACCTTC

size: NA
J: TRBJ2-1
V: TRBV20-1
D: NA
CDR3: CSAPRTATQFF
DNA: TGCAGTGCTCCTCGGACAGCCACGCAGTTCTTC

size: NA
J: TRBJ1-1
V: TRBV6-5
D: TRBD1
CDR3: CASRPDRVGTEAFF
DNA: TGTGCCAGCAGACCAGACAGGGTCGGTACTGAAGCTTTCTTT

size: NA
J: TRBJ2-7
V: TRBV10-2
D: TRBD2
CDR3: CASRLAGSYEQYF
DNA: TGCGCCAGCAGACTAGCGGGGTCCTACGAGCAGTACTTC

size: NA
J: TRBJ1-5
V: TRBV4-2
D: NA
CDR3: CASSPGGSGYSNQPQHF
DNA: TGTGCCAGCAGCCCCGGGGGGTCGGGATATAGCAATCAGCCCCAGCATTTT

size: few
J: TRBJ1-2
V: TRBV15
D: NA
CDR3: CATSTRVGLSGYTF
DNA: TGTGCCACCAGCACCAGGGTAGGGTTGAGCGGCTACACCTTC

size: NA
J: TRBJ1-1
V: TRBV6-5
D: NA
CDR3: CASSYSLSTGGEAFF
DNA: TGTGCCAGCAGTTACTCGTTGTCGACCGGGGGGGAAGCTTTCTTT

size: few
J: TRBJ2-1
V: TRBV20-1
D: NA
CDR3: CSPVDNEQFF
DNA: TGCAGTCCGGTGGACAATGAGCAGTTCTTC

size: few
J: TRBJ1-2
V: TRBV5-4
D: NA
CDR3: CASSSPDGGIWGYTF
DNA: TGTGCCAGCAGCTCACCGGACGGGGGGATTTGGGGCTACACCTTC

size: NA
J: TRBJ1-2
V: TRBV13
D: TRBD1
CDR3: CASSLGGRDRGKNGYTF
DNA: TGTGCCAGCAGCTTAGGAGGACGGGACAGGGGGAAGAATGGCTACACCTTC

size: NA
J: TRBJ2-3
V: TRBV6-1
D: TRBD1
CDR3: CASSRTGLKDTQYF
DNA: TGTGCCAGCAGTCGGACAGGGCTCAAAGATACGCAGTATTTT

size: once
J: TRBJ2-7
V: TRBV23-1
D: TRBD1
CDR3: CASSPETGHHSSYEQYF
DNA: TGCGCCAGCAGTCCCGAGACAGGGCACCACAGCTCCTACGAGCAGTACTTC

size: NA
J: TRBJ2-7
V: TRBV29-1
D: TRBD1
CDR3: CSVKPQGDEQYF
DNA: TGCAGCGTAAAACCGCAGGGGGACGAGCAGTACTTC

size: few
J: TRBJ1-1
V: TRBV6-1
D: TRBD1
CDR3: CASRRGGNRNTEAFF
DNA: TGTGCCAGTAGGCGAGGGGGCAATAGGAACACTGAAGCTTTCTTT

size: NA
J: TRBJ2-1
V: TRBV9
D: NA
CDR3: CASSFGLYNEQFF
DNA: TGTGCCAGCAGTTTCGGACTTTACAATGAGCAGTTCTTC

size: NA
J: TRBJ2-1
V: TRBV5-1
D: TRBD1
CDR3: CASRKGTGTYNEQFF
DNA: TGCGCCAGCAGAAAGGGGACAGGGACCTACAATGAGCAGTTCTTC